The 2 T cell receptor beta chains below come from one sample, sequenced in a study of T cell repertoires in cytomegalovirus infection. These receptors are not linked to any known antigen. TCRdb analysed the reads with MiXCR anew, one entry per CDR3 protein. The sample consists of tens of thousands of distinct CDR3 sequences, 15% to 25% of them appearing once. Sequencing was performed on CD8+ T cells from cultured PBMCs, taken from culture after CMV antigen stimulation. The receptors originated from a human donor in good health (CMV status not recorded). Some clones in this sample may be carry-over from other donors' samples.

This clonotype was seen ten or more times. The rearrangement uses TRBV7-2 and TRBJ2-5; D may be TRBD2 (6 bases). Per germline, CDR1 SGHTA and CDR2 FQGNSA. V lost 5 bases, J lost 5 bases, and 15 bases lay in between. The CDR3 runs to 14 residues. Here the CDR3 reads CASSVQTGEETQYF. CDR3 DNA sequence: TGTGCCAGCAGCGTCCAGACGGGGGAGGAGACCCAGTACTTC. The full variable domain, completed using reference TRBV7-2 and TRBJ2-5, is GAGVSQSPSNKVTEKGKDVELRCDPISGHTALYWYRQSLGQGLEFLIYFQGNSAPDKSGLPSDRFSAERTGGSVSTLTIQRTQQEDSAVYLCASSVQTGEETQYFGPGTRLLVL.

The chain links TRBV7-2 to TRBJ2-7; TRBD1 matches at 8 bases. CDR3 length: 16 amino acids. Germline loops: CDR1 SGHTA, CDR2 FQGNSA. V dropped 5 bases and J dropped 2; count of bases not matched to a gene: 11. The CDR3 sequence: CASSGWTGTFTYEQYF. The CDR3 DNA follows: TGTGCCAGCAGCGGATGGACAGGGACGTTTACCTACGAGCAGTACTTC.